The count of the clone carrying this T cell receptor beta chain is one. What it recognizes is unknown. Intraepithelial and lamina propria lymphocytes were isolated from graft specimens. This entry is derived from a study of graft-versus-host responses after intestinal transplantation. Overall study context: The recipients all started with anti-thymocyte globulin induction and then took tacrolimus and steroids for roughly 3 years.

Germline V gene lookup returns CDR1 MDHEN and CDR2 SYDVKM. With 1 base removed from V and 2 bases from J, the gap between germline ends came to 8 bases. This CDR3 region has 14 residues. Only in-frame clones appear in the TCRdb table, and some are missing; sequencing was by immunoSEQ multiplex PCR. The sample includes about 19,000 clones, approximately 72% of them seen just once. Study-level results: The study associated peak circulating GvH clone levels with early post-transplant HvG declines. Allograft graft-versus-host to host-versus-graft clonal ratios ran high in patients with graft-donor T cell macrochimerism. Recipient marrow contained GvH clones, some of which appeared first in ileum or blood.

V usage is TRBV28 and J usage is TRBJ1-2, with D maybe TRBD1 (5 bases). The receptor's source is a human patient who received an intestinal transplant, so some T cells may come from the graft donor. This specimen consisted of ileum tissue, obtained around 20 days after intestinal transplant. CDR3: CASSLSWGNYGYTF. The DNA of the CDR3 is TGTGCCAGCAGTTTATCTTGGGGCAACTATGGCTACACCTTC.